Reported below is one T cell receptor (beta chain). Germline CDR1 is SGHVS and CDR2 is FNYEAQ. Between the trimmed V and J ends, which lost 1 base and 6 bases, there was a span of 9 bases. The CDR3 extends over 14 amino acids. As originally analysed: Estimated nucleated cell counts came from reference gene primer amplification. Profiling relied on immunoSEQ multiplex PCR, and the TCRdb table lists in-frame clones only, not all of them. The V and J calls and the clone size are those of that table, but D and trimming were determined from the DNA. The repertoire has 150,000 to 200,000 clones, 75% to 90% of them found once; the top ten carry around 8.4%. This sample stems from a study of blood T cell repertoires in COVID-19. Study-wide background: From the United States, Italy and Spain came samples of acute and convalescent COVID-19. T cells, B-cell-depleted T cells, or PBMCs provided the cDNA or gDNA that served as material.

Sequencing used peripheral blood. This chain joins TRBV7-6 and TRBJ2-2; D is ambiguous. This sequence was found in a woman aged 80 or over with active or convalescent COVID-19. The CDR3 coding sequence is TGTGCCAGCAGCTTAGAGAGTAGCCCCGGGGAGCTGTTTTTT. Translated: CASSLESSPGELFF.